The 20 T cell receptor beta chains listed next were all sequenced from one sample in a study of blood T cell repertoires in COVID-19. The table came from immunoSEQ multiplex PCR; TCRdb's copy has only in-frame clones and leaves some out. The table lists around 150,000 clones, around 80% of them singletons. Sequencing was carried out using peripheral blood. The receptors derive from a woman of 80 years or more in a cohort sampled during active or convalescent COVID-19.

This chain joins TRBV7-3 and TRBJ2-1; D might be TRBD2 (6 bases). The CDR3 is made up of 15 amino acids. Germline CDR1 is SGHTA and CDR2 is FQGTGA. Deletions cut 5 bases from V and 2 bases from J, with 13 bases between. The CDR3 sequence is CASSKDYPPYNEQFF. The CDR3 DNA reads TGTGCCAGCAGCAAGGACTACCCTCCCTACAATGAGCAGTTCTTC. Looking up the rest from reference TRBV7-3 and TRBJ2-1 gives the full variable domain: GAGVSQTPSNKVTEKGKYVELRCDPISGHTALYWYRQSLGQGPEFLIYFQGTGAADDSGLPNDRFFAVRPEGSVSTLKIQRTERGDSAVYLCASSKDYPPYNEQFFGPGTRLTVL.

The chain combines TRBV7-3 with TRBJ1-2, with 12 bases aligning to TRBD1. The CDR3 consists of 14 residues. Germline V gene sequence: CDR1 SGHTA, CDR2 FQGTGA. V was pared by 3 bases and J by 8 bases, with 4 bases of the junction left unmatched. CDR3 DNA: TGTGCCAGCAGCTTCTCCGGGACAGGGGGCGGCTACACCTTC. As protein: CASSFSGTGGGYTF. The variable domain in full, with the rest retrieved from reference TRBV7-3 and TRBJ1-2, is GAGVSQTPSNKVTEKGKYVELRCDPISGHTALYWYRQSLGQGPEFLIYFQGTGAADDSGLPNDRFFAVRPEGSVSTLKIQRTERGDSAVYLCASSFSGTGGGYTFGSGTRLTVV.

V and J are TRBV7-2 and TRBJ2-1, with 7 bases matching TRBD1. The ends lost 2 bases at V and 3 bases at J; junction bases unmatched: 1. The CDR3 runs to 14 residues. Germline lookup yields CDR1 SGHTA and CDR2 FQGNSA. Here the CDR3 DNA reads TGTGCCAGCAGCTTAAGGGGGCGCTACAATGAGCAGTTCTTC. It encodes CASSLRGRYNEQFF.

The CDR3 is CASSMGQFERQPQHF. The CDR3 DNA is TGTGCCAGTAGTATGGGGCAATTCGAGCGTCAGCCCCAGCATTTT. The chain recombines TRBV19 with TRBJ1-5; D might be TRBD1 (5 bases). The ends were cut back, 3 bases at V and 6 bases at J, with 15 bases in the middle. Per the germline V gene, CDR1 is LNHDA and CDR2 is SQIVND (reference sequence). CDR3 length: 15 residues.

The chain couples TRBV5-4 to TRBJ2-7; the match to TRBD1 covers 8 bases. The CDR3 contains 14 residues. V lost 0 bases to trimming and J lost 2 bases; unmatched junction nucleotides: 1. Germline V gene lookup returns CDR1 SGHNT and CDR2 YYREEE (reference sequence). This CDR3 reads CASSLDRGTYEQYF. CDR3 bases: TGTGCCAGCAGCTTGGACAGGGGGACCTACGAGCAGTACTTC. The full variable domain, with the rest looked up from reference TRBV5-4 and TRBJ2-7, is ETGVTQSPTHLIKTRGQQVTLRCSSQSGHNTVSWYQQALGQGPQFIFQYYREEENGRGNFPPRFSGLQFPNYSSELNVNALELDDSALYLCASSLDRGTYEQYFGPGTRLTVT.

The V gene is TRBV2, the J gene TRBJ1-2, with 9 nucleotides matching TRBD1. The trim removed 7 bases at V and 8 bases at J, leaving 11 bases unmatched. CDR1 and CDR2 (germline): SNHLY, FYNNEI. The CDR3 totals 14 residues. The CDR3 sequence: CASTTQGAAWGYTF. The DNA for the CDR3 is TGTGCCAGCACCACACAGGGGGCGGCGTGGGGCTACACCTTC.

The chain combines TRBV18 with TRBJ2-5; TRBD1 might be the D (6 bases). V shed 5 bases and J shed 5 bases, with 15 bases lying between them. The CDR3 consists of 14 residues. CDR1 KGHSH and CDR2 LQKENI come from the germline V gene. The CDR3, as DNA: TGTGCCAGCTCATCAACGCGTCAGGGGGAGACCCAGTACTTC. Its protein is CASSSTRQGETQYF. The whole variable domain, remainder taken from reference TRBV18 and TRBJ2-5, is NAGVMQNPRHLVRRRGQEARLRCSPMKGHSHVYWYRQLPEEGLKFMVYLQKENIIDESGMPKERFSAEFPKEGPSILRIQQVVRGDSAAYFCASSSTRQGETQYFGPGTRLLVL.

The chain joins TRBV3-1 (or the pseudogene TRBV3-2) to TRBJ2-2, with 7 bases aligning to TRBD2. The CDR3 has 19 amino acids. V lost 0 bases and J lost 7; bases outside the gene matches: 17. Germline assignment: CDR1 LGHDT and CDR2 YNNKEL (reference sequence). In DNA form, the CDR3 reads TGTGCCAGCAGCCAAGACCAAAGGCTAGCGGAACGGAGTGGCGGGGAGCTGTTTTTT. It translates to CASSQDQRLAERSGGELFF.

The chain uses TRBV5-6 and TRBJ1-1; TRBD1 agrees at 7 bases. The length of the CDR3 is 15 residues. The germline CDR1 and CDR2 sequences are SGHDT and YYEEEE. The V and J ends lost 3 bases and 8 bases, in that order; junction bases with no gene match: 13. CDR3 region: CASSSYRDSYWEAFF. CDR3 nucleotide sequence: TGTGCCAGCAGCTCCTACCGGGACAGTTACTGGGAAGCTTTCTTT.

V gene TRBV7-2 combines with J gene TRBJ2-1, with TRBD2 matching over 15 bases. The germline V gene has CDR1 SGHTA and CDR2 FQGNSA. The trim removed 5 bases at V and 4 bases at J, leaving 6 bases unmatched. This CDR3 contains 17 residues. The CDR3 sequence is CASSLIGTSGGYNEQFF. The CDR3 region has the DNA TGTGCCAGCAGCCTTATAGGGACTAGCGGGGGGTACAATGAGCAGTTCTTC.

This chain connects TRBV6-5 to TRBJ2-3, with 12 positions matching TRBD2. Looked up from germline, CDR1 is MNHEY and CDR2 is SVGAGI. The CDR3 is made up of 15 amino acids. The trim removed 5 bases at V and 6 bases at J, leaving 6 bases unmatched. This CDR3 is CASSILAGGLDTQYF. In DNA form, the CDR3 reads TGTGCCAGCAGTATACTAGCGGGGGGTCTCGATACGCAGTATTTT.

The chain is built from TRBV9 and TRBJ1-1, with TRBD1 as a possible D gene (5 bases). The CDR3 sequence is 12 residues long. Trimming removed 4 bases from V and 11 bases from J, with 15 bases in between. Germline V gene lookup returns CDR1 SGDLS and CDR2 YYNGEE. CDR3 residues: CASSQGVGRAFF. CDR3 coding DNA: TGTGCCAGCAGCCAAGGGGTAGGGCGTGCTTTCTTT.

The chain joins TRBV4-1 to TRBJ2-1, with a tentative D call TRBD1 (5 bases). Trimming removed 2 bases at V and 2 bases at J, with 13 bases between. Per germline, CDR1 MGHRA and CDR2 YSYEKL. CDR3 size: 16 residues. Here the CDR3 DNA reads TGCGCCAGCAGCCAACTAGACAGACCCCCCTACAATGAGCAGTTCTTC. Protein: CASSQLDRPPYNEQFF.

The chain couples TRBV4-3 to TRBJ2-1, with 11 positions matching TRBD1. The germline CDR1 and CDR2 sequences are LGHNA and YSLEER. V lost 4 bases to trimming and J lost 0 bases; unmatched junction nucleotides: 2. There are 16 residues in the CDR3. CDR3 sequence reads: CASSRDRGDSYNEQFF. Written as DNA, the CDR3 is TGCGCCAGCAGCCGGGACAGGGGGGACTCCTACAATGAGCAGTTCTTC.

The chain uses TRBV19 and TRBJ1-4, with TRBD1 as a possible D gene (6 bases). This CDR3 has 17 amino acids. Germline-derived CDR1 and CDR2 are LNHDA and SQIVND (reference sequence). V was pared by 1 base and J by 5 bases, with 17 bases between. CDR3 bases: TGTGCCAGTAGTATAGCGTCCGGTGGGCAGGGGAATGAAAAACTGTTTTTT. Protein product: CASSIASGGQGNEKLFF.

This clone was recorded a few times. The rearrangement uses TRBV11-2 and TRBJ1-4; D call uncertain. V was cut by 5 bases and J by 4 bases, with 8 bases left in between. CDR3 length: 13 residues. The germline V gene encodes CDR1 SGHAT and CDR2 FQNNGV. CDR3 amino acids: CASSITDNEKLFF. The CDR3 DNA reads TGTGCCAGCAGCATCACAGATAATGAAAAACTGTTTTTT.

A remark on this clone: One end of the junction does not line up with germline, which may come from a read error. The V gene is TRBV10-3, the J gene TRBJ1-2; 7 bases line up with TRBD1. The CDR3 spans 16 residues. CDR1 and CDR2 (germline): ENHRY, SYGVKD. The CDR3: CASSDREETPNYGYTF. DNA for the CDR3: TGTGCCAGCAGTGACAGGGAGGAAACTCCTAACTATGGCTACACCTTC.

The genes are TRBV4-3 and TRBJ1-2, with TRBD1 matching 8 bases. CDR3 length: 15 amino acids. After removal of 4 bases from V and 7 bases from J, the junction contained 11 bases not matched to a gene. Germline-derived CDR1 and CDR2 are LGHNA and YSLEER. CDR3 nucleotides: TGCGCCAGCAGCCGGCCGGGACAGGCCGAGTCTGGCTACACCTTC. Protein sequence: CASSRPGQAESGYTF.

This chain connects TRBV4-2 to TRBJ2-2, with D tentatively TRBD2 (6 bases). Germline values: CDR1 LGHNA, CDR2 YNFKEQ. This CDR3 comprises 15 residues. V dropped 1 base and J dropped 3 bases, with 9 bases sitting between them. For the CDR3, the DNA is TGTGCCAGCAGCCAAGTGTGGGGGGACACCGGGGAGCTGTTTTTT. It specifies CASSQVWGDTGELFF.

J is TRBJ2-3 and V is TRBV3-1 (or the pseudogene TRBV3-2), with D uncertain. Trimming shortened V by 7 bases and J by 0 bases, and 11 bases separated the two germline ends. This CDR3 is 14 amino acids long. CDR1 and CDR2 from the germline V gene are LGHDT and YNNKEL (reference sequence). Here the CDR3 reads CASTKTGSTDTQYF. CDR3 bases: TGTGCCAGCACCAAGACTGGCAGCACAGATACGCAGTATTTT.